This T cell receptor beta chain is drawn from a study of blood T cell repertoires in COVID-19 (dated by TCRdb to the early 2020s). Study-wide context: The collaborator samples originated in the United States, Italy and Spain and spanned the acute and convalescent phases of COVID-19. The material from the prospective study consisted of cDNA or gDNA derived from T cells, B-cell-depleted T cells, or PBMCs. The dataset comprised deeply sampled blood TCRbeta repertoires from subjects exposed to, actively infected with, or recovered from COVID-19. The repertoires were released in a freely available public database intended as a resource for research on the immune response to SARS-CoV-2. Samples were obtained from the ongoing ImmuneRACE study (first 160 participants) and from 1,254 subjects provided by 6 global collaborators. The sample metadata nearly always contained a de-identified subject ID, COVID-19 status, age in years and sex. HLA class I and class II types, where available, came from metadata supplied by the sample provider rather than from assay-based typing.

TCRbeta CDR3 regions were amplified from genomic DNA by means of the immunoSEQ Assay, a bias-controlled multiplex PCR. The published analysis was carried out like this. The number of nucleated cells in each sample was estimated by amplification of reference gene primers within the assay. To quantify the absolute abundance of each unique TCRbeta CDR3 rearrangement, sequence reads were collapsed and filtered. For each sample, productive Simpson clonality was calculated as the square root of Simpson's diversity index across productive rearrangements. Sourced from immuneACCESS, this table was stored by TCRdb with only in-frame sequences that have V and J called. A share of the clones is absent; for the studies checked, an unresolved V gene accounts for under half, and the remainder has no known explanation. V and J calls and clone size are as listed in that table; D and trimming were resolved from the DNA. The sample has 30,000 or so clones on record, less than 90% of them singletons. The ten largest make up about 24% of the sample.

What the research found in general, with its limitations: The quantity of clinical and demographic metadata differed by source and by participant and was supplied without curation.

With regard to this clone: The antigen this receptor binds is unknown. No base-level quality is on record; no much larger clone is a single base apart.

Each collaborating institution followed its own protocols to collect whole blood in K2EDTA tubes. For TCRbeta analysis, collaborators shipped samples as frozen whole blood, isolated PBMCs, or DNA extracted from either of those sample types. This TCR was sampled from a human donor with active COVID-19. The donor label of this sample is uncertain. Input material: peripheral blood.

The sequenced DNA: TGTGCCACCCAAGCCGGGACAGAGGGAAGGCAGTTCTTC. It is translated as CATQAGTEGRQFF. The chain couples TRBV15 to TRBJ2-4; 7 central bases correspond to TRBD1. The DNA end is more similar to TRBJ2-1, so the J call may be wrong. Per the germline V gene (reference sequence), LNHNV is the CDR1 and YYDKDF is the CDR2. From the cysteine up to the phenylalanine, the CDR3 has a length of 13 residues. The DNA shown is the 39-base CDR3, in frame from base 1.